The rows below give T cell receptor beta chains drawn from one sample of a study of technical replicates of blood from several donors. Using immunoSEQ multiplex PCR, the repertoire was profiled, and TCRdb retains in-frame clones only, with some absent. Of 75,000 to 100,000 clones detected, about 95% appear once; the ten largest clones hold about 0.26%. The sequencing input was T cells isolated from PBMCs. The receptor source for this set is a human donor in good health. Each CDR3 is given with its conserved first and last residue. A D gene is named only where the DNA matches it firmly. The size field is filled for only some rows; it gives once, few, many or a size class.

abundance,d_gene,j_gene,v_gene,CDR3aa,CDR3nt
-,TRBD1,TRBJ2-1,TRBV5-1,CASSVGQDYNEQFF,TGCGCCAGCAGCGTGGGACAGGATTACAATGAGCAGTTCTTC
-,-,TRBJ1-5,TRBV15,CATSRDGGTTGSLRQPQHF,TGTGCCACCAGCAGAGATGGCGGTACCACAGGGAGTCTTCGTCAGCCCCAGCATTTT
once,-,TRBJ1-1,TRBV2,CASSASSPRTEAFF,TGTGCCAGCAGTGCCAGTTCCCCAAGAACTGAAGCTTTCTTT
once,TRBD1,TRBJ1-5,TRBV2,CASNRGNSNQPQHF,TGTGCCAGCAACAGGGGCAACAGCAATCAGCCCCAGCATTTT
-,TRBD1,TRBJ1-2,TRBV19,CASSRQGAGGYTF,TGTGCCAGTAGTCGGCAGGGGGCAGGTGGCTACACCTTC
-,TRBD1,TRBJ2-7,TRBV7-9,CASSPQGKGYEQYF,TGTGCCAGCAGCCCACAGGGGAAGGGGTACGAGCAGTACTTC
-,TRBD2,TRBJ2-1,TRBV6-1,CASSEVAGGSSYNEQFF,TGTGCCAGCAGTGAAGTAGCGGGGGGGTCCTCCTACAATGAGCAGTTCTTC
once,-,TRBJ2-5,TRBV5-1,CASNPSVGSGETQYF,TGCGCCAGCAACCCCTCGGTGGGCTCCGGAGAGACCCAGTACTTC
-,TRBD1,TRBJ2-2,TRBV28,CASRIRATGTNTGELFF,TGTGCCAGCAGGATCAGGGCGACAGGGACGAACACCGGGGAGCTGTTTTTT
-,TRBD1,TRBJ1-1,TRBV6-5,CASRETGTYTEAFF,TGTGCCAGCAGAGAGACAGGGACGTACACTGAAGCTTTCTTT
-,TRBD1,TRBJ2-7,TRBV5-4,CASSTGTGFPLEQYF,TGTGCCAGCAGCACCGGGACAGGGTTCCCCCTCGAGCAGTACTTC